This passage covers 7 T cell receptor beta chains from one sample sequenced in a study of shared clonotypes between healthy human individuals. TCRdb's copy holds only in-frame clones and misses some; the assay was immunoSEQ multiplex PCR. The sample lists roughly 1,500,000 clones, 98% to 99% occurring once. The sequenced sample was naive CD4+ T cells sorted from blood. Documented subset: CD45RA+ positively selected. These receptors were taken from a man aged 30 to 39 in good health.

This clone was seen a single time. The V call is TRBV9, the J call TRBJ1-1, with 8 positions matching TRBD1. J was trimmed by 1 base and V by 3 bases; bases with no gene match: 5. Germline V gene sequence: CDR1 SGDLS, CDR2 YYNGEE. The CDR3 has 15 amino acids. The CDR3, as DNA: TGTGCCAGCAGCGCCAGGGGGCTGGAGAACACTGAAGCTTTCTTT. Residues: CASSARGLENTEAFF.

This chain connects TRBV9 to TRBJ2-1; D is unclear. The CDR3 is 16 residues long. V was trimmed by 0 bases and J by 4 bases, leaving 14 bases between them. Germline CDR1 and CDR2: SGDLS and YYNGEE. CDR3 loop: CASSVGHVNGYNEQFF. Here the CDR3 DNA reads TGTGCCAGCAGCGTAGGCCACGTGAATGGGTACAATGAGCAGTTCTTC. The full variable domain, rest sourced from reference TRBV9 and TRBJ2-1, is DSGVTQTPKHLITATGQRVTLRCSPRSGDLSVYWYQQSLDQGLQFLIQYYNGEERAKGNILERFSAQQFPDLHSELNLSSLELGDSALYFCASSVGHVNGYNEQFFGPGTRLTVL.

J is TRBJ2-7 and V is TRBV11-2; D ambiguous. CDR1 and CDR2 (germline): SGHAT, FQNNGV. The CDR3 length is 12 residues. V lost 1 base and J 6 bases, leaving 7 bases between the germline ends. Here the CDR3 DNA reads TGTGCCAGCAGCTTAGTGACCGGCGAGCAGTACTTC. It codes for CASSLVTGEQYF.

This clone was picked up one time. The chain employs TRBV6-1 and TRBJ1-5; D is ambiguous. Germline-derived CDR1 and CDR2 are MNHNS and SASEGT. The germline V and J ends were trimmed by 2 bases and 2 bases, with 13 bases remaining between them. There are 16 residues in the CDR3. As DNA, the CDR3 is TGTGCCAGCAGTGAATGGCGGGATGTTGGCAATCAGCCCCAGCATTTT. Residues: CASSEWRDVGNQPQHF.

This sequence joins TRBV5-1 and TRBJ1-1; D remains ambiguous. Germline CDR1 reads SGHRS; CDR2 reads YFSETQ. The V gene lost 3 bases and the J gene lost 6 bases, with 15 bases spanning the gap. The CDR3 sequence is 14 residues long. The DNA for the CDR3 is TGCGCCAGCAGCTCGAACCCAGGTGACGCTGAAGCTTTCTTT. This gives the protein CASSSNPGDAEAFF. Looking up the rest from reference TRBV5-1 and TRBJ1-1 gives the full variable domain: KAGVTQTPRYLIKTRGQQVTLSCSPISGHRSVSWYQQTPGQGLQFLFEYFSETQRNKGNFPGRFSGRQFSNSRSEMNVSTLELGDSALYLCASSSNPGDAEAFFGQGTRLTVV.

The gene calls are TRBV10-3 and TRBJ1-2, with D unclear. The CDR3 length is 13 residues. The V end lost 3 bases, the J end lost 4 bases, and 9 bases lay between the germline ends. CDR1 is ENHRY, CDR2 SYGVKD, per germline. CDR3 sequence (DNA): TGTGCCATCAGTGAAGGTCGTTTCTATGGCTACACCTTC. It is translated as CAISEGRFYGYTF.

The chain joins TRBV28 to TRBJ2-2, with 10 bases fitting TRBD2. V trimming: 1 base; J trimming: 3 bases; junction bases outside the gene matches: 5. CDR1 and CDR2 (germline): MDHEN, SYDVKM. The CDR3 has 17 amino acids. CDR3 sequence: CASSLFSSGSYTGELFF. CDR3 nucleotide sequence: TGTGCCAGCAGTTTATTTTCTAGCGGGAGTTACACCGGGGAGCTGTTTTTT. Full variable domain (remainder filled in from reference TRBV28 and TRBJ2-2): DVKVTQSSRYLVKRTGEKVFLECVQDMDHENMFWYRQDPGLGLRLIYFSYDVKMKEKGDIPEGYSVSREKKERFSLILESASTNQTSMYLCASSLFSSGSYTGELFFGEGSRLTVL.